This T cell receptor beta chain was profiled in a study of cytomegalovirus exposure and HLA in healthy donors. Study results and limitations: There were 160 or so TCR beta chains listed as cytomegalovirus-associated.

As regards this clone: Its antigen remains unidentified.

Data came from immunoSEQ multiplex PCR; TCRdb stores just in-frame clones and leaves some out. The sample yields approximately 300,000 clones, about nine tenths seen once. CDR3 length equals 13 residues. The sequenced sample consisted of PBMCs. This clonotype was sampled from a woman aged 25-40 years in good health and CMV-seropositive. The chain combines TRBV12-2 with TRBJ1-1. TRBV12-2 is deemed a pseudogene. The CDR3 spells CASRGRRTTEAFF. Written as DNA, the CDR3 is TGTGCAAGTCGGGGGAGACGGACCACTGAAGCTTTCTTT.